This TCR beta chain came from a study of Ad26.COV2.S vaccination and SARS-CoV-2 variants. Study details: In the study, Ad26.COV2.S was injected intramuscularly once, or twice 56 days apart.

Regarding the study as a whole: The placebo group had lower spike-specific TCR breadth than the vaccine recipients did.

The V end lost 6 bases, the J end lost 1 base, and 13 bases lay between the germline ends. The CDR3 loop spans 14 amino acids. Germline V gene sequence: CDR1 SNHLY, CDR2 FYNNEI. Documented treatment: roughly 19 received Ad26.COV2.S at low or high dose, single or two shots; about 5 received placebo; per-sample allocation not given. On day 63 after the first injection, vaccine and placebo recipients gave samples. To note about this clone: Its specificity is unknown.

Only in-frame clones appear in the TCRdb table, and some are missing; sequencing was by immunoSEQ multiplex PCR. The profile shows about 350,000 clones, approximately 84% of them singletons. The starting material was peripheral blood, obtained in a trial of Ad26.COV2.S vaccine versus placebo. The TCR sequence derives from a person between 18 and 65 years old who received the Ad26.COV2.S COVID-19 vaccine or a placebo. The chain combines TRBV2 with TRBJ2-7; tentatively, D is TRBD2 (5 bases). In nucleotides, the CDR3 is TGTGCCAGCAGATCCAGGACGGGATCCTACGAGCAGTACTTC. Translation: CASRSRTGSYEQYF. The full variable domain, its missing parts supplied by reference TRBV2 and TRBJ2-7, is EPEVTQTPSHQVTQMGQEVILRCVPISNHLYFYWYRQILGQKVEFLVSFYNNEISEKSEIFDDQFSVERPDGSNFTLKIRSTKLEDSAMYFCASRSRTGSYEQYFGPGTRLTVT.